This T cell receptor beta chain is drawn from a study of T cells in Graves' hyperthyroidism and ophthalmopathy. The CDR3 regions of TCR beta were amplified from RNA transcripts. First-round RT-PCR of the TCR CDR3 relied on the HTBI primer set. TCRdb re-called the multiplex PCR reads through MiXCR, storing one row per CDR3 protein. The sample contains about half a million distinct CDR3 sequences, around a quarter of which appear only once. Pregnant or lactating patients were excluded, as were those with uncontrolled infection or other autoimmune disease. This CDR3 region has 13 residues. Germline V gene sequence: CDR1 MNHNS, CDR2 SASEGT. J lost 8 bases, V lost 6 bases, and 9 bases had no gene match. This clonotype was detected many times.

The chain has TRBV6-1 and TRBJ1-2; TRBD1 matches at 7 bases. The receptor was isolated from a woman in her twenties or thirties with Graves' ophthalmopathy. Sequencing was carried out using blood. The CDR3 DNA is TGTGCCAGCAGACCCGGGACAGCCCTAGGCTACACCTTC. Residues: CASRPGTALGYTF.